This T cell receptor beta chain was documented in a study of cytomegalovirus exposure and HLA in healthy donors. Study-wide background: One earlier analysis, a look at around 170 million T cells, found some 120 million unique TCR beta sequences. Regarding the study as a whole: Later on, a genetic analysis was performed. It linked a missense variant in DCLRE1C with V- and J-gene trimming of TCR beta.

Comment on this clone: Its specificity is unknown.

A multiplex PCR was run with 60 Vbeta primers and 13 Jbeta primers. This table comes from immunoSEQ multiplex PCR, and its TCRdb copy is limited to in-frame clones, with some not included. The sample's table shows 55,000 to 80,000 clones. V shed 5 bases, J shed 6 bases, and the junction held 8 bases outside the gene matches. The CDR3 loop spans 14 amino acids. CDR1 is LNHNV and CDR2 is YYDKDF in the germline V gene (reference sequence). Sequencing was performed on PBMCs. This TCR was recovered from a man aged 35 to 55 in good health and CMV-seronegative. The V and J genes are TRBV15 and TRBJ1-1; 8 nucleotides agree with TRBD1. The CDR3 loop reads CATSPSTGDPEAFF. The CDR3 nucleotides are TGTGCCACCAGCCCATCGACAGGGGATCCTGAAGCTTTCTTT.